What follows is one T cell receptor beta chain and its context. This clone's antigen is unknown. Base qualities are missing; no much larger clone stands one base away. The immunoSEQ Assay, a bias-controlled multiplex PCR, was used to amplify TCRbeta CDR3 regions from genomic DNA. Processing in the source paper ran as follows. Nucleated cell counts per sample were estimated from amplification of reference gene primers within the assay. Sequence reads were collapsed and filtered to measure the absolute abundance of every unique TCRbeta CDR3 rearrangement. For each sample, productive Simpson clonality was calculated by taking the square root of Simpson's diversity index across productive rearrangements. Held by TCRdb, this immuneACCESS table contains in-frame sequences only and omits some clones. Under half of the omission traces to an unresolved V gene where checked; the cause of the rest is unknown. V and J calls and clone size come straight from that table; D and trimming were deduced from the DNA. Across this sample there are about 410,000 clones, with about nine tenths seen only once. Of the sample, more than 1.4% falls within the top ten clones.

The sample belongs to a study of blood T cell repertoires in COVID-19 (TCRdb year 2020). Context from the whole study: Collaborator samples came from the United States, Italy and Spain and covered acute and convalescent phases of COVID-19. Samples were obtained from the ongoing ImmuneRACE study (first 160 participants) and from some 1,300 subjects provided by 6 global collaborators. Deeply sampled blood TCRbeta repertoires from subjects exposed to, actively infected with, or recovered from COVID-19 were included in the dataset. HLA class I and class II types, where available, came from metadata supplied by the sample provider rather than from assay-based typing. The repertoires were made available in a free public database intended to serve as a resource for research on the immune response to SARS-CoV-2. The material from the prospective study consisted of cDNA or gDNA derived from T cells, B-cell-depleted T cells, or PBMCs. Nearly every sample came with metadata listing a de-identified subject ID, COVID-19 status, age in years and sex. Study-level results and caveats: Clinical and demographic metadata were provided uncurated, with the amount varying by source and participant.

Whole blood was collected in K2EDTA tubes by collaborating institutions according to the institutions' own protocols. Collaborator samples were shipped for TCRbeta analysis as frozen whole blood, isolated PBMCs, or DNA extracted from either sample type. Sequenced sample: peripheral blood. The clonotype was recovered from a woman aged 30 to 39 with active or convalescent COVID-19.

The DNA sequence reads TGTGCCAGTCAACAGGAGAACACTGAAGCTTTCTTT. This codes for CASQQENTEAFF. The chain links TRBV19 with TRBJ1-1, with TRBD1 perhaps the D gene, on 5 matching bases. Trimming at the junction amounts to 8 bases on V and 1 base on J, and the germline ends lie 8 bases apart. The germline V gene (reference sequence) supplies CDR1 LNHDA and CDR2 SQIVND. The CDR3 has 12 amino acids, counting the end cysteine and phenylalanine. Only the CDR3 portion is preserved as DNA: 36 bases, with reading frame beginning at the first base.